The next 14 T cell receptor beta chains were all read from a single sample in a study of molecular identifiers for immune sequencing clone quantification. Using its own MiXCR run on the PCR reads, TCRdb lists one record per CDR3 protein. In the table there are under 650,000 distinct CDR3 sequences, just under 20% of which are singletons. The sample consisted of naive CD8+ T cells from blood, with Jurkat cell RNA spiked in. As to subset: FACS-sorted CD8+CD4-CCR7+CD45RA+ naive T cells. The receptors were sampled from a human donor in good health. Some libraries in this study had Jurkat cell RNA spiked in.

This chain joins TRBV5-4 and TRBJ2-7; 11 bases are a match to TRBD1. The CDR3 totals 15 residues. J gave up 4 bases and V 2 bases, and 5 bases lay outside the gene matches. Germline V gene sequence: CDR1 SGHNT, CDR2 YYREEE (reference sequence). The CDR3 region has the DNA TGTGCCAGCAGCTTTTCCCGGGACAGGGGGTACGAGCAGTACTTC. This codes for CASSFSRDRGYEQYF.

A word on this clonotype: Given a much more abundant clone one base away, this may be a read error. The rearrangement joins TRBV28 to TRBJ1-4; no definite D call. This CDR3 is 14 amino acids long. From germline, CDR1 is MDHEN and CDR2 SYDVKM. With 6 bases removed from V and 6 bases from J, the gap between germline ends came to 14 bases. CDR3 DNA: TGTGCCAGCAGGCTGGAACCATATTATGAAAAACTGTTTTTT. This gives the protein CASRLEPYYEKLFF.

Ten or more counts support this clonotype. This chain links TRBV12-3 or TRBV12-4 with TRBJ1-2; D unclear. This CDR3 contains 14 residues. The germline V and J ends were trimmed by 5 bases and 5 bases, with 15 bases remaining between them. This chain's CDR3 is CASSPLLELYGYTF. The CDR3, as DNA: TGTGCCAGCAGTCCCCTCCTCGAGCTATATGGCTACACCTTC.

This clonotype came up many times. The chain recombines TRBV20-1 with TRBJ2-5; TRBD1 is a possible D gene (5 bases). CDR1 and CDR2 from the germline V gene are DFQATT and SNEGSKA (reference sequence). The CDR3 runs 14 residues. CDR3 DNA: TGCAGACCCCAAGACAGTTTATGGGAAGAGACCCAGTACTTC. Its translation is CRPQDSLWEETQYF.

This clonotype showed up just a few times. The chain uses TRBV5-6 and TRBJ1-3, with TRBD1 matching 10 bases. The CDR3 has 15 amino acids. V lost 4 bases, J lost 3 bases, and 4 bases stayed unmatched. CDR1 and CDR2 from the germline V gene are SGHDT and YYEEEE. CDR3 protein: CASSGDRGFGNTIYF. Written as DNA, the CDR3 is TGTGCCAGCAGCGGGGACAGGGGTTTTGGAAACACCATATATTTT.

This clonotype has at least ten counts. The chain is built from TRBV7-2 and TRBJ1-5; D is perhaps TRBD1 (6 bases). CDR1 is SGHTA and CDR2 is FQGNSA in the germline V gene. V was shortened by 1 base and J by 2 bases, with 12 bases between the two germline ends. This CDR3 has 16 amino acids. The CDR3 spells CASSLGRGHGNQPQHF. CDR3 bases: TGTGCCAGCAGCTTAGGACGGGGGCATGGCAATCAGCCCCAGCATTTT.

Remarks on this clonotype: With a much larger clone just one base away, this may be a read error. The J gene is TRBJ2-4, the V gene TRBV5-6; D gene unclear. The CDR3 loop spans 14 amino acids. Per the germline V gene, CDR1 is SGHDT and CDR2 is YYEEEE. DNA for the CDR3: TGTGCCAGCAGCTCCCAGAGTGCCAAAAACATTCAGCACTTC. It encodes CASSSQSAKNIQHF.

The J gene is TRBJ2-1, the V gene TRBV11-2; 11 bases fit TRBD2. Trimming cost V 5 bases and J 2 bases; bases outside gene matches: 5. The CDR3 is 16 amino acids. Germline CDR1 and CDR2: SGHAT and FQNNGV. Written as DNA, the CDR3 is TGTGCCAGCAGCCAAATGACTAGCGGGGCCTACAATGAGCAGTTCTTC. Translation gives CASSQMTSGAYNEQFF.

At least ten counts were recorded for this clonotype. This rearrangement joins TRBV29-1 to TRBJ2-6; D not resolved. The CDR3 consists of 13 residues. Germline lookup yields CDR1 SQVTM and CDR2 ANQGSEA. Trimming took off 6 bases at V and 1 base at J, with 7 bases between the two ends. In DNA, the CDR3 is TGCAGCGTCGCTTGGTCTGGGGCCAACGTCCTGACTTTC. Encoded protein: CSVAWSGANVLTF. Using reference TRBV29-1 and TRBJ2-6 for the parts outside the CDR3, the full variable domain is SAVISQKPSRDICQRGTSLTIQCQVDSQVTMMFWYRQQPGQSLTLIATANQGSEATYESGFVIDKFPISRPNLTFSTLTVSNMSPEDSSIYLCSVAWSGANVLTFGAGSRLTVL.

This clonotype was recorded many times. The V gene is TRBV24-1, the J gene TRBJ1-5; 9 nucleotides match TRBD1. The ends lost 11 bases at V and 4 bases at J; junction bases unmatched: 8. CDR3 size: 14 residues. Germline-derived CDR1 and CDR2 are KGHDR and SFDVKD. The CDR3: CANQGTGQNQPQHF. In nucleotides, the CDR3 is TGTGCCAACCAGGGGACAGGGCAAAATCAGCCCCAGCATTTT.

This clonotype appeared many times. The CDR3 sequence: CASSLHGNYGYTF. The CDR3 region has the DNA TGTGCCAGCAGCTTGCATGGGAACTATGGCTACACCTTC. The J gene is TRBJ1-2, the V gene TRBV5-5, with D unresolved. The CDR3 runs 13 residues. In germline, CDR1 is SGHKS, CDR2 YYEKEE (reference sequence). Trimming cost V 1 base and J 2 bases, with 6 bases left between them.

This clonotype was counted at least ten times. The gene calls are TRBV7-2 and TRBJ1-4, with D possibly being TRBD1 (6 bases). V lost 5 bases to trimming and J lost 5 bases, with 18 bases between them. Germline assignment: CDR1 SGHTA and CDR2 FQGNSA. The CDR3 consists of 16 residues. The CDR3 nucleotides read TGTGCCAGCAGCACAGAGGCAGGGGCCCTAAATGAAAAACTGTTTTTT. It codes for CASSTEAGALNEKLFF.

With regard to this clonotype: A read error is possible here, since a much larger clone lies one base away. J is TRBJ2-7 and V is TRBV19; 9 bases align to TRBD2. This CDR3 is 14 amino acids long. Germline V CDR1 and CDR2: LNHDA, SQIVND (reference sequence). CDR3 nucleotides: TGTGCCTGTAGTACCCTAGCGGGGACCCAGGAGCAGTACTTC. Translating it yields CACSTLAGTQEQYF.

This clonotype was counted many times. The chain couples TRBV6-2 or TRBV6-3 to TRBJ2-5; 9 bases are a match to TRBD1. Germline loops: CDR1 MNHEY, CDR2 SVGEGT. The CDR3 has 15 amino acids. With V trimmed by 5 bases and J by 2 bases, 6 bases remained unmatched. The CDR3 sequence is CASSKDRGGQETQYF. The CDR3 nucleotides read TGTGCCAGCAGTAAGGACAGGGGCGGACAAGAGACCCAGTACTTC.